The present TCR beta chain was sequenced within a study of blood T cell repertoires in COVID-19. Study in general: The study drew acute and convalescent COVID-19 samples from the United States, Italy and Spain.

The data were produced by immunoSEQ multiplex PCR, yet TCRdb's version contains in-frame clones alone and is incomplete. The repertoire holds approximately 31,000 clones, with roughly 90% as singletons. This clone was found a few times. This receptor was identified in a man in his fifties or sixties with acute or convalescent COVID-19. Specimen: peripheral blood.

The CDR3 nucleotides read TGTGCCAGCAGTTTGAGGGTAAATGAAAAACTGTTTTTT. Protein product: CASSLRVNEKLFF. This chain joins TRBV12-3 or TRBV12-4 and TRBJ1-4; no reliable D call. This CDR3 has 13 residues. Trimming cost V 3 bases and J 5 bases, with 7 bases left between them.